This T cell receptor beta chain derives from a study of blood T cell repertoires in COVID-19. In the source study's methods: Amplification of reference gene primers provided the estimated nucleated cell counts. Sequenced by immunoSEQ multiplex PCR; TCRdb stores in-frame clones only, minus some. V and J calls and clone size follow that table, whereas D and trimming were derived from the DNA. The sample lists some 74,000 clones; over 70% were seen once. The CDR3 consists of 15 residues. Per germline, CDR1 MNHEY and CDR2 SVGEGT. Trimming took 5 bases from V and 2 from J; bases not matched to a gene: 6. This clone showed up just a few times.

The specimen sequenced was peripheral blood. This clonotype was obtained from a human donor in a cohort sampled during active COVID-19. V usage is TRBV6-2 or TRBV6-3 and J usage is TRBJ1-5; 7 bases fit TRBD1. The CDR3 spells CASSTDRRGNQPQHF. The CDR3 bases are TGTGCCAGCAGTACGGACAGGAGGGGCAATCAGCCCCAGCATTTT.